Each of the 25 T cell receptor beta chains below was sequenced from the same sample in a study of blood T cells in healthy people across ages. Primed by a sample-barcoded 5' primer and a J-beta primer mix, a second PCR proceeded for roughly 6 to 12 cycles. TCRdb reprocessed the 5' RACE reads via MiXCR and lists one record per CDR3 protein. Counted here are more than 550,000 distinct CDR3 sequences, about a fifth occurring once; the ten biggest clones make up about 22%. Sequencing was performed on blood. These receptors were collected from a man aged 70-80 years in good health.

The V gene is TRBV5-1, the J gene TRBJ2-3; the match to TRBD1 covers 7 bases. The V gene's germline CDR1 is SGHRS and CDR2 YFSETQ. V lost 7 bases to trimming and J lost 2 bases; unmatched junction nucleotides: 7. The CDR3 has 14 residues. For the CDR3, the DNA is TGCGCCAGCCAGGGACAGACCTTCACAGATACGCAGTATTTT. Translation gives CASQGQTFTDTQYF. Looking up the rest from reference TRBV5-1 and TRBJ2-3 gives the full variable domain: KAGVTQTPRYLIKTRGQQVTLSCSPISGHRSVSWYQQTPGQGLQFLFEYFSETQRNKGNFPGRFSGRQFSNSRSEMNVSTLELGDSALYLCASQGQTFTDTQYFGPGTRLTVL.

The genes are TRBV10-2 and TRBJ1-1; a weak D match, TRBD1 (5 bases). The V gene's germline CDR1 is WSHSY and CDR2 SAAADI. Trimming took 6 bases from V and 1 from J, leaving 12 bases between them. This CDR3 region has 14 residues. CDR3: CASRQGGENTEAFF. For the CDR3, the DNA is TGCGCCAGCAGGCAGGGAGGAGAGAACACTGAAGCTTTCTTT.

The gene calls are TRBV20-1 and TRBJ2-5, with D perhaps TRBD2 (6 bases). The V end was cut by 4 bases, the J end by 1 base, with 10 bases between. This CDR3 is 13 amino acids long. The germline CDR1 and CDR2 sequences are DFQATT and SNEGSKA (reference sequence). CDR3 sequence reads: CSAMPGGQETQYF. DNA for the CDR3: TGCAGTGCTATGCCCGGGGGCCAAGAGACCCAGTACTTC.

V gene TRBV9 combines with J gene TRBJ2-1, with 10 bases identical to TRBD2. V lost 0 bases, J lost 4 bases, and 10 bases stayed unmatched. This CDR3 contains 18 residues. Germline CDR1 and CDR2: SGDLS and YYNGEE. The CDR3 coding sequence is TGTGCCAGCAGCGTAGCCCTTAGCGGGAGGTCGACGTACAATGAGCAGTTCTTC. Residues: CASSVALSGRSTYNEQFF.

This clonotype was seen a few times. The V gene is TRBV9, the J gene TRBJ2-1; 10 bases agree with TRBD2. The germline V gene encodes CDR1 SGDLS and CDR2 YYNGEE. The CDR3 spans 15 residues. The junction had 7 bases not matched to a gene; V was cut back by 1 base and J by 9 bases. CDR3 sequence reads: CASSVSGGAFAEQFF. CDR3 in DNA: TGTGCCAGCAGCGTAAGCGGGGGGGCCTTTGCTGAGCAGTTCTTC.

This clonotype was detected only a few times. At one of its ends the junction is not consistent with the germline gene, which may arise from a read error. The chain combines TRBV5-1 with TRBJ2-7, with TRBD2 as a possible D gene (5 bases). The CDR3 length is 16 residues. CDR1 SGHRS and CDR2 YFSETQ come from the germline V gene. The CDR3 reads CASSLAVTTISYEQYF. CDR3 DNA: TGCGCCAGCAGTTTGGCTGTGACTACAATCTCCTACGAGCAGTACTTC.

This clonotype appeared a few times. This chain connects TRBV6-1 to TRBJ2-7; 7 nucleotides match TRBD2. The J call may be wrong; the DNA end is better matched by TRBJ2-1. The germline gives CDR1 MNHNS, CDR2 SASEGT. The CDR3 sequence is 19 residues long. CDR3 nucleotide sequence: TGTGCCAGCCGGCGGGGGAGGGGCGGGAGCGGTTCCGGATACAATGAGCAGTTCTTC. Its translation is CASRRGRGGSGSGYNEQFF.

V usage is TRBV11-2 and J usage is TRBJ2-3; 13 bases match TRBD2. Trimming removed 5 bases from V and 2 bases from J; junction bases left unmatched: 7. The CDR3 is 17 amino acids. Germline CDR1 and CDR2: SGHAT and FQNNGV. This CDR3 is CASSRTSGSGPTDTQYF. DNA for the CDR3: TGTGCCAGCAGCAGGACTAGCGGGAGTGGCCCCACAGATACGCAGTATTTT.

V is TRBV3-1 and J is TRBJ2-3, with D possibly TRBD1 on 5 matching bases. This CDR3 is built from 12 residues. Germline V gene sequence: CDR1 LGHDT, CDR2 YNNKEL (reference sequence). Trimming left V 1 base short and J 11 bases short, with 10 bases between. This CDR3 reads CASSQAGRGQYF. The CDR3 nucleotides are TGTGCCAGCAGCCAAGCAGGGCGAGGGCAGTATTTT.

This clonotype was found a few times. The genes are TRBV3-1 and TRBJ1-1; 7 positions match TRBD1. The V gene end was trimmed by 0 bases and the J gene end by 0 bases; junction bases not matched to a gene: 7. Germline CDR1 reads LGHDT; CDR2 reads YNNKEL (reference sequence). The CDR3 is 17 amino acids. The CDR3: CASSQEVLQGVNTEAFF. The CDR3, as DNA: TGTGCCAGCAGCCAAGAAGTTTTGCAGGGGGTGAACACTGAAGCTTTCTTT.

Only a few counts were recorded for this clonotype. This chain joins TRBV12-3 or TRBV12-4 and TRBJ1-1; the D is unclear. Between the trimmed V and J ends, which lost 7 bases and 1 base, there was a span of 10 bases. This CDR3 comprises 13 residues. The CDR3 sequence is CASTWTGNTEAFF. The CDR3 bases are TGTGCCAGCACCTGGACGGGGAACACTGAAGCTTTCTTT.

Ten or more counts support this clonotype. V and J are TRBV3-1 and TRBJ2-2, with TRBD2 matching 11 bases. The trim removed 3 bases at V and 2 bases at J, leaving 5 bases unmatched. Germline-derived CDR1 and CDR2 are LGHDT and YNNKEL (reference sequence). This CDR3 comprises 17 residues. CDR3 in amino acids: CASSQRLAGSNTGELFF. In nucleotides, the CDR3 is TGTGCCAGCAGCCAGCGACTAGCGGGGAGCAACACCGGGGAGCTGTTTTTT. The variable domain in full, with the rest retrieved from reference TRBV3-1 and TRBJ2-2, is DTAVSQTPKYLVTQMGNDKSIKCEQNLGHDTMYWYKQDSKKFLKIMFSYNNKELIINETVPNRFSPKSPDKAHLNLHINSLELGDSAVYFCASSQRLAGSNTGELFFGEGSRLTVL.

The J gene is TRBJ1-4, the V gene TRBV6-2 or TRBV6-3; TRBD1 might be the D (6 bases). V was cut by 1 base and J by 7 bases, with 13 bases left in between. Germline CDR1 is MNHEY and CDR2 is SVGEGT. The CDR3 contains 15 residues. This CDR3 reads CASSYWTAEGEKLFF. Written as DNA, the CDR3 is TGTGCCAGCAGTTACTGGACAGCCGAGGGTGAAAAACTGTTTTTT.

Notes on this clonotype: An end of the junction differs from the germline gene, which may be a read error. The V and J genes are TRBV6-5 and TRBJ2-7; weak D call: TRBD1 (6 bases). Germline assignment: CDR1 MNHEY and CDR2 SVGAGI. CDR3 length: 15 amino acids. The CDR3 here is CTSSLGTWGSYEQYF. The CDR3 DNA reads TGTACCAGCAGTCTAGGGACATGGGGGTCCTACGAGCAGTACTTC.

With respect to this clonotype: A much larger clone lies one base from this, so it may be a read error. Here the CDR3 omits its conserved ending phenylalanine or tryptophan, so a read error is the likely source. The DNA for the CDR3 is TGTGCCAGCAGCTTAGAACACGGGGCGTCGCAGTACGTC. Translated: CASSLEHGASQYV. The chain joins TRBV7-2 to TRBJ2-5; D possibly uses TRBD1 or TRBD2 (5 bases each). Per germline, CDR1 SGHTA and CDR2 FQGNSA. This CDR3 spans 13 amino acids. V was clipped by 1 base and J by 11 bases, with 14 bases between them.

The rearrangement joins TRBV20-1 to TRBJ2-1, with D possibly TRBD2 on 6 matching bases. V was trimmed by 6 bases and J by 6 bases, leaving 18 bases between them. This CDR3 has 14 amino acids. Germline CDR1 reads DFQATT; CDR2 reads SNEGSKA (reference sequence). The CDR3 protein is CSAEGGTPGNEQFF. DNA for the CDR3: TGCAGTGCCGAAGGCGGGACTCCGGGCAATGAGCAGTTCTTC.

This rearrangement joins TRBV7-2 to TRBJ1-1; D gene uncertain. With 5 bases removed from V and 6 bases from J, the gap between germline ends came to 13 bases. The CDR3 has 13 amino acids. CDR1 is SGHTA, CDR2 FQGNSA, per germline. The CDR3 sequence is CASSPPPIPEAFF. The CDR3 nucleotides are TGTGCCAGCAGCCCTCCCCCTATCCCTGAAGCTTTCTTT.

The V and J genes are TRBV19 and TRBJ2-6; D gene unclear. Germline V lookup: CDR1 LNHDA, CDR2 SQIVND (reference sequence). This CDR3 has 15 amino acids. V was trimmed by 3 bases and J by 4 bases, leaving 10 bases between them. CDR3 sequence reads: CASSIVTSGANVLTF. The CDR3 DNA reads TGTGCCAGTAGTATTGTGACGTCAGGGGCCAACGTCCTGACTTTC.

V and J are TRBV12-3 or TRBV12-4 and TRBJ2-2; D not resolved. The CDR3 has 16 residues. The V and J ends lost 7 bases and 6 bases respectively, with 21 bases between them. The chain's CDR3 is CASKPDRVRLSGELFF. The CDR3 DNA reads TGTGCCAGCAAACCAGATAGGGTGCGACTTTCCGGGGAGCTGTTTTTT.

This clonotype has only a few counts. The gene calls are TRBV12-3 or TRBV12-4 and TRBJ2-4; weak D call: TRBD2 (6 bases). CDR3 length: 13 amino acids. The V and J ends lost 3 bases and 7 bases respectively, with 10 bases between them. CDR3 loop: CASSFLAGNIQYF. The CDR3 bases are TGTGCCAGCAGTTTCCTTGCGGGGAACATTCAGTACTTC.

This clonotype has just a few counts. This chain uses TRBV20-1 with TRBJ2-5; TRBD2 matches 7 bases. J was trimmed by 5 bases and V by 1 base; bases with no gene match: 4. The CDR3 totals 13 residues. The germline V gene encodes CDR1 DFQATT and CDR2 SNEGSKA (reference sequence). The CDR3 loop reads CSARGTSWETQYF. The CDR3 DNA follows: TGCAGTGCTAGAGGGACTAGTTGGGAGACCCAGTACTTC.

The CDR3 coding sequence is TGTGCCAGCAGCCGAAACAGGGGGGACACTGAAGCTTTCTTT. Translation: CASSRNRGDTEAFF. This chain links TRBV25-1 with TRBJ1-1; 8 positions agree with TRBD1. The germline V gene encodes CDR1 MGHDK and CDR2 SYGVNS. The J segment lost 3 bases and the V segment lost 6 bases, leaving 6 bases of the junction unmatched. The CDR3 runs 14 residues.

In its sample, this clonotype was seen a few times. The chain recombines TRBV5-1 with TRBJ1-1, with D maybe TRBD1 (5 bases). The germline V and J ends were trimmed by 3 bases and 2 bases, with 11 bases remaining between them. This CDR3 region has 14 residues. Germline V lookup: CDR1 SGHRS, CDR2 YFSETQ. CDR3 sequence (DNA): TGCGCCAGCAGCTCGGGACTGATCAACACTGAAGCTTTCTTT. Its translation: CASSSGLINTEAFF. Drawing the rest from reference TRBV5-1 and TRBJ1-1, the complete variable domain is KAGVTQTPRYLIKTRGQQVTLSCSPISGHRSVSWYQQTPGQGLQFLFEYFSETQRNKGNFPGRFSGRQFSNSRSEMNVSTLELGDSALYLCASSSGLINTEAFFGQGTRLTVV.

The chain links TRBV4-1 to TRBJ2-1; no clear D. Germline V lookup: CDR1 MGHRA, CDR2 YSYEKL. Trimming pared 0 bases from V and 4 bases from J, leaving 10 bases between. The CDR3 is made up of 15 amino acids. Here the CDR3 DNA reads TGCGCCAGCAGCCAAGATTTCACCCAATACAATGAGCAGTTCTTC. Translation: CASSQDFTQYNEQFF.

The J gene is TRBJ1-3, the V gene TRBV4-1; 9 positions agree with TRBD1. Germline CDR1 and CDR2: MGHRA and YSYEKL. Trimming removed 0 bases from V and 2 bases from J; junction bases left unmatched: 5. The CDR3 extends over 17 amino acids. DNA for the CDR3: TGCGCCAGCAGCCAAGATGGGAACAGGGGGCCTGGAAACACCATATATTTT. This translates into CASSQDGNRGPGNTIYF.